One sample yielded the 26 T cell receptor beta chains listed below, sequenced in a study of beta chain features in type 1 diabetes (dated by TCRdb to 2016 to 2019). Receptor libraries were prepared by the immunoSEQ multiplex PCR assay. All of the isolated RNA was reverse transcribed with the High Capacity cDNA Reverse Transcription Kit, so expressed TCRB transcripts were sequenced. The immuneACCESS repertoire file appears here via TCRdb, limited to in-frame rearrangements. These files lack a portion of the clones; in checked studies, under half of the deficit traces to unresolved V genes, and the cause of the others is not known. The table for this sample lists 120,000 to 150,000 clones; 40% to 55% of them were counted only once. The ten top clones hold 0.4% to 0.5% of the sample. Sequencing input: Tregs from blood. This specimen's cell subset or site label, interpreted: regulatory CD4+ T cells. The receptors derive from a man aged 18-30 years in good health.

This rearrangement joins TRBV5-1 to TRBJ2-7; 8 bases agree with TRBD2. V lost 4 bases, J lost 4 bases, and 4 bases stayed unmatched. Germline lookup yields CDR1 SGHRS and CDR2 YFSETQ. The CDR3 is made up of 13 amino acids. The CDR3, as DNA: TGCGCCAGCAGCCCCGGGGGGGAGTACGAGCAGTACTTC. Its translation is CASSPGGEYEQYF. The complete variable domain, with remaining parts taken from reference TRBV5-1 and TRBJ2-7, reads KAGVTQTPRYLIKTRGQQVTLSCSPISGHRSVSWYQQTPGQGLQFLFEYFSETQRNKGNFPGRFSGRQFSNSRSEMNVSTLELGDSALYLCASSPGGEYEQYFGPGTRLTVT.

The V gene is TRBV7-2, the J gene TRBJ2-3; TRBD2 is a possible D gene (6 bases). Trimming removed 4 bases from V and 0 bases from J, with 8 bases in between. CDR1 is SGHTA and CDR2 is FQGNSA in the germline V gene. CDR3 length: 14 amino acids. The CDR3 is CASSSGTSTDTQYF. For the CDR3, the DNA is TGTGCCAGCAGCTCCGGGACTAGCACAGATACGCAGTATTTT.

The V gene is TRBV7-8, the J gene TRBJ1-1, with D possibly TRBD1 on 5 matching bases. Trimming took off 5 bases at V and 1 base at J, with 8 bases between the two ends. The CDR3 length is 13 residues. Germline V gene sequence: CDR1 SGHVS, CDR2 FQNEAQ. Written as DNA, the CDR3 is TGTGCCAGCAGCAAAACAGGGAACACTGAAGCTTTCTTT. Translation gives CASSKTGNTEAFF.

The chain combines TRBV18 with TRBJ1-1, with a weak D call TRBD1 (6 bases). The V gene's germline CDR1 is KGHSH and CDR2 LQKENI. V lost 1 base and J 0 bases, leaving 15 bases between the germline ends. The CDR3 runs to 17 residues. CDR3: CASSPLSQGFMNTEAFF. Here the CDR3 DNA reads TGTGCCAGCTCACCACTTTCCCAGGGGTTCATGAACACTGAAGCTTTCTTT.

A single count supports this clone. This sequence joins TRBV9 and TRBJ1-2; TRBD1 matches 7 bases. With 4 bases clipped from V and 2 bases from J, the junction kept 8 bases outside the gene matches. The CDR3 totals 15 residues. The germline CDR1 and CDR2 sequences are SGDLS and YYNGEE. The CDR3, as DNA: TGTGCCAGCAGCAAGACCGGGACAGAAAACTATGGCTACACCTTC. Protein: CASSKTGTENYGYTF.

The chain links TRBV27 to TRBJ2-3, with D possibly matching TRBD2 (7 bases). The CDR3 length is 16 residues. CDR1 is MNHEY and CDR2 is SMNVEV in the germline V gene (reference sequence). Trimming shortened V by 3 bases and J by 5 bases, and 18 bases separated the two germline ends. The CDR3 spells CASSFRTGGPGDTQYF. The CDR3 bases are TGTGCCAGCAGTTTTCGTACCGGGGGGCCTGGAGATACGCAGTATTTT.

The J gene is TRBJ1-2, the V gene TRBV28; no reliable D call. Germline V gives CDR1 MDHEN, CDR2 SYDVKM. V gave up 6 bases and J gave up 1 base, with 9 bases separating them. CDR3 length equals 13 residues. The CDR3 spells CASRQQINYGYTF. In nucleotides, the CDR3 is TGTGCCAGCAGACAACAGATTAACTATGGCTACACCTTC.

The chain couples TRBV6-5 to TRBJ1-5; weak D call: TRBD1 (5 bases). The CDR3 extends over 14 amino acids. From germline, CDR1 is MNHEY and CDR2 SVGAGI. Deletions cut 8 bases from V and 0 bases from J, with 11 bases between. The CDR3 spells CASAVQGSNQPQHF. Written as DNA, the CDR3 is TGTGCCAGCGCGGTTCAGGGTAGCAATCAGCCCCAGCATTTT.

This clone came up a few times. This chain links TRBV6-6 with TRBJ2-1; the D gene is possibly TRBD2 (5 bases). The CDR3 has 13 amino acids. The V gene's germline CDR1 is MNHNY and CDR2 SVGAGI (reference sequence). Trimming stripped 2 bases from V and 6 bases from J, with 8 bases between. CDR3 region: CASSYPTSNEQFF. CDR3 bases: TGTGCCAGCAGTTACCCAACTAGCAATGAGCAGTTCTTC.

The chain carries TRBV30 and TRBJ2-7; no reliable D call. The germline V gene encodes CDR1 GTSNPN and CDR2 SVGIG (reference sequence). V was clipped by 0 bases and J by 3 bases, with 6 bases between them. The length of the CDR3 is 12 residues. The CDR3 spells CAWSVSGYEQYF. Here the CDR3 DNA reads TGTGCCTGGAGTGTTTCAGGCTACGAGCAGTACTTC.

The chain employs TRBV15 and TRBJ2-3; a possible D gene is TRBD1 (5 bases). Trimming removed 5 bases at V and 2 bases at J, with 11 bases between. The CDR3 spans 14 residues. Per the germline V gene, CDR1 is LNHNV and CDR2 is YYDKDF (reference sequence). The CDR3 here is CATSWGRYTDTQYF. The CDR3 nucleotides read TGTGCCACCAGCTGGGGCAGATACACAGATACGCAGTATTTT.

The chain employs TRBV4-3 and TRBJ2-1; D not resolved. CDR1 is LGHNA, CDR2 YSLEER, per germline. The CDR3 has 15 residues. Trimming removed 1 base at V and 0 bases at J, with 7 bases between. This CDR3 reads CASSQAHSSYNEQFF. CDR3 nucleotide sequence: TGCGCCAGCAGCCAAGCCCACAGCTCCTACAATGAGCAGTTCTTC.

The V and J genes are TRBV7-3 and TRBJ2-2; D might be TRBD2 (6 bases). V lost 6 bases and J lost 6, with 14 bases in between. The germline V gene has CDR1 SGHTA and CDR2 FQGTGA. CDR3 length: 14 amino acids. The CDR3: CASREGPDAGELFF. The CDR3, as DNA: TGTGCCAGCAGGGAGGGCCCTGATGCCGGGGAGCTGTTTTTT.

This clone was picked up a small number of times. The chain carries TRBV7-9 and TRBJ2-7, with 7 bases matching TRBD1. From germline, CDR1 is SEHNR and CDR2 FQNEAQ (reference sequence). V lost 1 base and J lost 4; bases outside the gene matches: 4. CDR3 size: 14 residues. The CDR3 spells CASSLVGQTYEQYF. In nucleotides, the CDR3 is TGTGCCAGCAGCTTAGTGGGACAGACTTACGAGCAGTACTTC.

This clone came up a few times. This chain's CDR3 is CASSKEPGQGAELTYEQYF. The CDR3 DNA follows: TGTGCCAGCAGCAAAGAGCCGGGACAGGGGGCCGAACTCACCTACGAGCAGTACTTC. The V call is TRBV21-1, the J call TRBJ2-7; the table assigns TRBD1, which was not confirmed against the DNA. TRBV21-1 is an annotated pseudogene. This CDR3 contains 19 residues.

The chain couples TRBV27 to TRBJ2-3; tentative D call: TRBD2 (6 bases). V was clipped by 3 bases and J by 4 bases, with 8 bases between them. The CDR3 runs to 13 residues. Germline CDR1 is MNHEY and CDR2 is SMNVEV (reference sequence). The CDR3 reads CASSLEGPDTQYF. CDR3 coding DNA: TGTGCCAGCAGTTTGGAGGGACCAGATACGCAGTATTTT.

This clone has just a few counts. The chain recombines TRBV4-3 with TRBJ1-2, with D unclear. The germline V gene has CDR1 LGHNA and CDR2 YSLEER. The CDR3 extends over 14 amino acids. V was pared by 1 base and J by 7 bases, with 13 bases between. The CDR3 reads CASSQVEFTGGYTF. In nucleotides, the CDR3 is TGCGCCAGCAGCCAAGTCGAGTTCACCGGTGGCTACACCTTC.

This CDR3 is CASSRTFGISNQPQHF. CDR3 DNA sequence: TGTGCCAGCAGTAGGACATTTGGTATTAGCAATCAGCCCCAGCATTTT. The chain links TRBV28 to TRBJ1-5; a possible D gene is TRBD1 (5 bases). This CDR3 has 16 amino acids. The germline V and J ends were trimmed by 5 bases and 0 bases, with 14 bases remaining between them. Germline V gene lookup returns CDR1 MDHEN and CDR2 SYDVKM.

The chain uses TRBV6-6 and TRBJ1-5, with 8 bases aligning to TRBD1. V trimming: 2 bases; J trimming: 5 bases; junction bases outside the gene matches: 8. CDR1 and CDR2 from the germline V gene are MNHNY and SVGAGI (reference sequence). The CDR3 consists of 16 residues. The chain's CDR3 is CASSYIRGHRDQPQHF. The CDR3, as DNA: TGTGCCAGCAGTTACATCAGGGGGCATCGAGATCAGCCCCAGCATTTT.

The CDR3 loop is CASSLVSGTDTQYF. The CDR3 DNA reads TGTGCCAGCAGCTTAGTTTCCGGTACAGATACGCAGTATTTT. V gene TRBV7-8 combines with J gene TRBJ2-3, with D unresolved. This CDR3 region has 14 residues. Trimming stripped 1 base from V and 3 bases from J, with 8 bases between. The V gene's germline CDR1 is SGHVS and CDR2 FQNEAQ.

This clone was recorded a few times. The chain links TRBV11-1 to TRBJ2-7; 10 bases line up with TRBD1. The CDR3 is made up of 14 amino acids. CDR1 and CDR2 (germline): SGHAT, FQDESV (reference sequence). The trim removed 5 bases at V and 5 bases at J, leaving 6 bases unmatched. CDR3 protein: CASSDRDRGHEQYF. CDR3 coding DNA: TGTGCCAGCAGCGACCGGGACAGGGGACACGAGCAGTACTTC. Full variable domain (outside the CDR3, taken from reference TRBV11-1 and TRBJ2-7): EAEVAQSPRYKITEKSQAVAFWCDPISGHATLYWYRQILGQGPELLVQFQDESVVDDSQLPKDRFSAERLKGVDSTLKIQPAELGDSAMYLCASSDRDRGHEQYFGPGTRLTVT.

This clone was seen a handful of times. The chain recombines TRBV20-1 with TRBJ1-1, with 7 bases fitting TRBD1. V lost 3 bases to trimming and J lost 6 bases; unmatched junction nucleotides: 1. The CDR3 consists of 11 residues. Per germline, CDR1 DFQATT and CDR2 SNEGSKA (reference sequence). The CDR3 region has the DNA TGCAGTGCTAGCGGGACAGCTGAAGCTTTCTTT. This codes for CSASGTAEAFF.

V and J are TRBV4-3 and TRBJ2-2; 9 positions match TRBD2. V lost 0 bases to trimming and J lost 9 bases; unmatched junction nucleotides: 8. The germline V gene encodes CDR1 LGHNA and CDR2 YSLEER. This CDR3 is 16 amino acids long. The CDR3 DNA follows: TGCGCCAGCAGCCAAGAAAATAGCGGGGGTGGCTGGGAGCTGTTTTTT. As protein: CASSQENSGGGWELFF.

The chain carries TRBV5-6 and TRBJ2-7; the D gene is possibly TRBD1 (5 bases). With 9 bases removed from V and 5 bases from J, the gap between germline ends came to 24 bases. The CDR3 runs to 15 residues. Germline loops: CDR1 SGHDT, CDR2 YYEEEE. DNA for the CDR3: TGTGCCACCTCGAGTGGTGCTGGGGCAGGCCACGAGCAGTACTTC. Residues: CATSSGAGAGHEQYF.

The chain uses TRBV5-1 and TRBJ2-1, with D possibly being TRBD2 (6 bases). CDR3 size: 18 residues. Germline V gives CDR1 SGHRS, CDR2 YFSETQ. Trimming cost V 5 bases and J 2 bases, with 23 bases left between them. The CDR3 is CASRSGIGGRSTYNEQFF. In DNA, the CDR3 is TGCGCCAGCAGGAGCGGCATTGGTGGGAGGTCGACCTACAATGAGCAGTTCTTC.

This chain uses TRBV10-3 with TRBJ2-5, with D possibly matching TRBD2 (6 bases). The V end was cut by 0 bases, the J end by 6 bases, with 17 bases between. Germline values: CDR1 ENHRY, CDR2 SYGVKD. CDR3 length: 16 residues. The CDR3, as DNA: TGTGCCATCAGTGAGTCGGGCGGGGCCGCCAAGAAGACCCAGTACTTC. This gives the protein CAISESGGAAKKTQYF.